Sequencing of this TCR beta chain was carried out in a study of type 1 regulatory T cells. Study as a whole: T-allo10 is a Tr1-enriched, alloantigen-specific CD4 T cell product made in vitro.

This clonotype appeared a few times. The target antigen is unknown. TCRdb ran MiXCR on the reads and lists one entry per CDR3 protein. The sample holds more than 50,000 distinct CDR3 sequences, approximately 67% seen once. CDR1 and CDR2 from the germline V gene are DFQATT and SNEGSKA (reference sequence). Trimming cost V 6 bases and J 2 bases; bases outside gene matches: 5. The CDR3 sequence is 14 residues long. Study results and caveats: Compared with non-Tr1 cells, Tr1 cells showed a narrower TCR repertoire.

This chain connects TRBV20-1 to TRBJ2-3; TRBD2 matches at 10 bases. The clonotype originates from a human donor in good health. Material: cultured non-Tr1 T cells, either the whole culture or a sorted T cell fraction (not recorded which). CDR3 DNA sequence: TGCAGTGCCGAAGCGGGAGGGCTCACAGATACGCAGTATTTT. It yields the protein CSAEAGGLTDTQYF.